This T cell receptor beta chain was sequenced for a study of blood T cell repertoires in COVID-19. At the level of the study: There were acute and convalescent COVID-19 samples, and they came from the United States, Italy and Spain. The cDNA or gDNA used as material had been derived from T cells, B-cell-depleted T cells, or PBMCs.

In the study's own analysis: Reference gene primers were amplified, and this amplification served to estimate nucleated cell counts. Only in-frame clones appear in the TCRdb table, and some are missing; sequencing was by immunoSEQ multiplex PCR. That table gives V, J and clone size, and the DNA gave D and trimming. This sample has some 250,000 clones, with just over 85% found just once. Deletions cut 3 bases from V and 0 bases from J, with 5 bases between. In germline, CDR1 is KGHSH, CDR2 LQKENI. This CDR3 region has 13 residues. The material sequenced was peripheral blood. This TCR was recovered from a young man who had recovered from COVID-19. The J gene is TRBJ1-2, the V gene TRBV18; D call uncertain. CDR3 nucleotide sequence: TGTGCCAGCTCACCCGCGACTAACTATGGCTACACCTTC. It codes for CASSPATNYGYTF.